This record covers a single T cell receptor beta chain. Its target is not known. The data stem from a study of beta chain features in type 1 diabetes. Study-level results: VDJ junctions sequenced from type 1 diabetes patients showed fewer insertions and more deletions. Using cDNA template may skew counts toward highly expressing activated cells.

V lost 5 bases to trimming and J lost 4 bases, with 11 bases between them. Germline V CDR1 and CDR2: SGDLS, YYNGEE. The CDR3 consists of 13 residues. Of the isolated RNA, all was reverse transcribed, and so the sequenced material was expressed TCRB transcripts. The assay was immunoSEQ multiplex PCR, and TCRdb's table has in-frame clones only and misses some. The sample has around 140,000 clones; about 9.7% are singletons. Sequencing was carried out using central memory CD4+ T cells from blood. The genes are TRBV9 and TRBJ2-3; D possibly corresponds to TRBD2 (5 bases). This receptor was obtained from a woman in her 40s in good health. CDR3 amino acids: CASRDGVSDTQYF. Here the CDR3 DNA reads TGTGCCAGCAGAGACGGGGTCTCAGATACGCAGTATTTT.